A single sample is the source of the 18 T cell receptor beta chains below, sequenced in a study of CD8 T cells in ankylosing spondylitis. TCRdb used MiXCR to reprocess the 5' RACE reads, holding one entry per CDR3 protein. The table lists tens of thousands of distinct CDR3 sequences, approximately 16% of them singletons. Material for sequencing was blood. Every receptor here comes from a male donor with ankylosing spondylitis or in good health (not recorded which).

The chain links TRBV7-2 to TRBJ2-3; 8 nucleotides match TRBD2. CDR3 length: 16 residues. V lost 5 bases to trimming and J lost 2 bases; unmatched junction nucleotides: 9. Germline lookup yields CDR1 SGHTA and CDR2 FQGNSA. The CDR3 sequence: CASSPISGGITDTQYF. For the CDR3, the DNA is TGTGCCAGCAGCCCTATAAGCGGGGGTATCACAGATACGCAGTATTTT.

The rearrangement joins TRBV5-1 to TRBJ2-2, with 7 positions matching TRBD1. Germline CDR1 is SGHRS and CDR2 is YFSETQ. This CDR3 is 15 amino acids long. Germline trimming cut 2 bases from V and 6 bases from J; bases unmatched to any gene: 7. CDR3 sequence (DNA): TGCGCCAGCAGCTTTACGAGGGGGCCCTCCGGGGAGCTGTTTTTT. Translating gives CASSFTRGPSGELFF.

This clonotype was detected a few times. The rearrangement links TRBV6-5 to TRBJ2-3; 8 nucleotides line up with TRBD1. The CDR3 has 15 amino acids. After removal of 6 bases from V and 2 bases from J, the junction contained 7 bases not matched to a gene. CDR1 and CDR2 (germline): MNHEY, SVGAGI. The CDR3 DNA follows: TGTGCCAGCAGCCCTGGACAGGGCGTCACAGATACGCAGTATTTT. It specifies CASSPGQGVTDTQYF.

This clonotype was recorded many times. This chain links TRBV5-1 with TRBJ2-5, with D perhaps matching TRBD2 (6 bases). CDR3 length: 14 amino acids. CDR1 and CDR2 from the germline V gene are SGHRS and YFSETQ. Trimming stripped 5 bases from V and 0 bases from J, with 11 bases between. CDR3 in DNA: TGCGCCAGCAGGGTCGCGGGGCACCAAGAGACCCAGTACTTC. Protein product: CASRVAGHQETQYF.

This clonotype has only a few counts. The chain carries TRBV6-2 or TRBV6-3 and TRBJ2-5; D remains ambiguous. This CDR3 has 11 amino acids. The germline CDR1 and CDR2 sequences are MNHEY and SVGEGT. V was shortened by 6 bases and J by 2 bases, with 4 bases between the two germline ends. CDR3 amino acids: CASSRQETQYF. The CDR3 DNA follows: TGTGCCAGCAGCCGTCAAGAGACCCAGTACTTC.

The sample holds a few counts of this clonotype. The chain carries TRBV27 and TRBJ2-7; the match to TRBD1 covers 7 bases. The CDR3 is made up of 17 amino acids. CDR1 MNHEY and CDR2 SMNVEV come from the germline V gene (reference sequence). With V trimmed by 2 bases and J by 2 bases, 12 bases remained unmatched. The CDR3: CASSLSWRQGATYEQYF. CDR3 sequence (DNA): TGTGCCAGCAGTTTAAGTTGGAGACAGGGTGCTACCTACGAGCAGTACTTC.

CDR3: CSVLRDTNTEAFF. The DNA for the CDR3 is TGCAGCGTCCTCCGGGACACGAACACTGAAGCTTTCTTT. This chain connects TRBV29-1 to TRBJ1-1; tentative D call: TRBD1 (6 bases). Germline V gives CDR1 SQVTM, CDR2 ANQGSEA. This CDR3 contains 13 residues. V was clipped by 6 bases and J by 1 base, with 12 bases between them.

This clonotype was counted a few times. V gene TRBV7-2 combines with J gene TRBJ1-1, with D perhaps TRBD1 (6 bases). Trimming took 5 bases from V and 5 from J, leaving 12 bases between them. Germline-derived CDR1 and CDR2 are SGHTA and FQGNSA. This CDR3 is 13 amino acids long. This CDR3 reads CASSPGTRTEAFF. CDR3 DNA sequence: TGTGCCAGCAGCCCCGGGACAAGAACTGAAGCTTTCTTT.

This clonotype has more than one count but fewer than ten. The chain carries TRBV7-2 and TRBJ2-2; D may be TRBD1 or TRBD2 (6 bases each). The V and J ends lost 0 bases and 7 bases respectively, with 15 bases between them. This CDR3 is built from 16 residues. The germline CDR1 and CDR2 sequences are SGHTA and FQGNSA. The CDR3, as DNA: TGTGCCAGCAGCTTAGCTCCGGGGGCCGCTGGCGGGGAGCTGTTTTTT. This translates into CASSLAPGAAGGELFF.

This clonotype was detected only a few times. This sequence joins TRBV21-1 and TRBJ2-2. TRBV21-1 is a pseudogene segment. This CDR3 contains 15 residues. CDR3: CASSKGRQNLGELFF. CDR3 sequence (DNA): TGTGCCAGCAGCAAAGGGCGGCAGAATCTCGGGGAGCTGTTTTTT.

In its sample, this clonotype was seen many times. The chain carries TRBV3-1 and TRBJ2-3; possible D gene TRBD1, 6 bases. V lost 4 bases and J 9 bases, leaving 11 bases between the germline ends. This CDR3 has 12 amino acids. CDR1 and CDR2 (germline): LGHDT, YNNKEL (reference sequence). For the CDR3, the DNA is TGTGCCAGCAGCCGATTGAGGGGGACGCAGTATTTT. It translates to CASSRLRGTQYF.

The genes are TRBV28 and TRBJ2-7; the D is unclear. From germline, CDR1 is MDHEN and CDR2 SYDVKM. Trimming removed 2 bases at V and 3 bases at J, with 11 bases between. The CDR3 is 14 residues long. The CDR3 reads CASSLVWTDYEQYF. CDR3 sequence (DNA): TGTGCCAGCAGTTTAGTTTGGACGGACTACGAGCAGTACTTC.

This clonotype came up a few times. V usage is TRBV28 and J usage is TRBJ2-1, with D unclear. The CDR3 contains 13 residues. CDR1 is MDHEN and CDR2 is SYDVKM in the germline V gene. The V and J ends lost 3 bases and 5 bases respectively, with 8 bases between them. The CDR3 protein is CASSFWRHNEQFF. Written as DNA, the CDR3 is TGTGCCAGCAGTTTCTGGCGCCACAATGAGCAGTTCTTC.

This chain connects TRBV18 to TRBJ2-7, with D tentatively TRBD1 or TRBD2 (5 bases each). This CDR3 spans 13 amino acids. Germline loops: CDR1 KGHSH, CDR2 LQKENI. Trimming removed 6 bases from V and 5 bases from J, with 14 bases in between. The CDR3 coding sequence is TGTGCCAGCTCGCTCAGGGACGGGGACGAGCAGTACTTC. This codes for CASSLRDGDEQYF.

The table lists this clonotype with a few counts. V usage is TRBV12-3 or TRBV12-4 and J usage is TRBJ2-3; 11 nucleotides align to TRBD2. The CDR3 extends over 14 amino acids. V gave up 4 bases and J gave up 6 bases; unmatched junction bases: 3. CDR3 amino acids: CASSSRTSGDTQYF. The CDR3 DNA sequence: TGTGCCAGCAGTTCCCGGACTAGCGGGGATACGCAGTATTTT.

The table lists this clonotype with a few counts. The chain recombines TRBV20-1 with TRBJ2-2, with D perhaps matching TRBD2 (5 bases). CDR1 is DFQATT and CDR2 is SNEGSKA in the germline V gene (reference sequence). The CDR3 covers 13 residues. V was trimmed by 1 base and J by 2 bases, leaving 5 bases between them. In nucleotides, the CDR3 is TGCAGTGCTAGAGCGGGAAACACCGGGGAGCTGTTTTTT. It encodes CSARAGNTGELFF.

This clonotype was seen only a few times. The chain combines TRBV5-5 with TRBJ2-5, with 7 bases matching TRBD2. CDR3 length equals 15 residues. Per germline, CDR1 SGHKS and CDR2 YYEKEE (reference sequence). The junction had 3 bases not matched to a gene; V was cut back by 1 base and J by 0 bases. Written as DNA, the CDR3 is TGTGCCAGCAGCTTGCTAGCGGCCGACCAAGAGACCCAGTACTTC. This gives the protein CASSLLAADQETQYF.

The CDR3 DNA sequence: TGTGCCAGCAGCTTAGACGTCCTACCCAATGAGCAGTTCTTC. This sequence encodes CASSLDVLPNEQFF. The V call is TRBV11-2, the J call TRBJ2-1, with D unclear. Germline loops: CDR1 SGHAT, CDR2 FQNNGV. V was trimmed by 0 bases and J by 6 bases, leaving 9 bases between them. This CDR3 region has 14 residues.